This T cell receptor beta chain was recovered during a study of spatial heterogeneity in lung cancer. TCRdb reprocessed the 5' RACE reads with MiXCR, giving one entry per CDR3 protein. There are more than 20,000 distinct CDR3 sequences in the sample; over 2.5% occur only once, and roughly 7.2% lies in the top ten. In this sample, this clonotype turned up many times. Its cognate antigen is unknown. Sample time point: sample taken at primary tumor resection. The donors, fewer than 90 patients with untreated early-stage non-small cell lung cancer, provided the samples. General study results and limits: Tumors with more nonsynonymous mutations had more expanded intratumoral alpha and beta TCRs.

V gave up 3 bases and J gave up 3 bases; unmatched junction bases: 5. Germline values: CDR1 SGHRS, CDR2 YFSETQ. This CDR3 is 17 amino acids long. The rearrangement uses TRBV5-1 and TRBJ2-2, with TRBD2 matching 13 bases. The sequence came from a male donor with early-stage non-small cell lung cancer. The specimen comprised lung tumor tissue, sampled at surgery. The CDR3 nucleotides are TGCGCCAGCAGCTCGGGACTAGCGGGGCCGCACACCGGGGAGCTGTTTTTT. Protein: CASSSGLAGPHTGELFF.